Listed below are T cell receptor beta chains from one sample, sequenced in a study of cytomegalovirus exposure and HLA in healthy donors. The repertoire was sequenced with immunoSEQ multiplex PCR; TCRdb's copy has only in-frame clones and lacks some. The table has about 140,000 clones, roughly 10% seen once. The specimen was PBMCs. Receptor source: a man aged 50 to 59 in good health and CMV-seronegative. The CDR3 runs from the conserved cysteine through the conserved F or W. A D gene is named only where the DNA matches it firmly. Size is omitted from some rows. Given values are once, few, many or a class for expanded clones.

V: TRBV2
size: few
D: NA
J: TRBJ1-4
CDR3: CASSQGQTDEKLFF
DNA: TGTGCCAGCAGCCAGGGTCAGACAGACGAAAAACTGTTTTTT

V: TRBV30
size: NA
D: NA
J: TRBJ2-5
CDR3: CAWAGQETQYF
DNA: TGTGCCTGGGCCGGCCAAGAGACCCAGTACTTC

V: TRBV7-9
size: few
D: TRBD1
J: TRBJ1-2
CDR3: CASSRGTAAEGYTF
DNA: TGTGCCAGCAGCCGGGGGACAGCCGCGGAAGGCTACACCTTC

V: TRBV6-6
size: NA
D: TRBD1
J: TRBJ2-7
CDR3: CASSGGTGAREQYF
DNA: TGTGCCAGCAGTGGCGGCACAGGGGCCCGCGAGCAGTACTTC

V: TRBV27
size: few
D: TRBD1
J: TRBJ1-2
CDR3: CASSLGSGTGENYGYTF
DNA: TGTGCCAGCAGTTTAGGCTCGGGGACAGGGGAAAACTATGGCTACACCTTC

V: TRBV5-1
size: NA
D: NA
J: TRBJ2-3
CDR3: CASSIPTDTQYF
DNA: TGCGCCAGCAGCATTCCGACAGATACGCAGTATTTT

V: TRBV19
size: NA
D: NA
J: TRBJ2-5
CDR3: CASSIGGQETQYF
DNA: TGTGCCAGTAGTATAGGAGGCCAAGAGACCCAGTACTTC

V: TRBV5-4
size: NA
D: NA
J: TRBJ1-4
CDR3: CASSLTGKTNEKLFF
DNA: TGTGCCAGCAGCTTGACAGGAAAGACTAATGAAAAACTGTTTTTT

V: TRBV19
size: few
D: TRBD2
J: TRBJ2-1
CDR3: CASSIGRWLAGVNEQFF
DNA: TGTGCCAGTAGTATAGGCCGTTGGCTAGCGGGAGTCAATGAGCAGTTCTTC

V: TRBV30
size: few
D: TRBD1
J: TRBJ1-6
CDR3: CAAQWTGGYNSPLHF
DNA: TGTGCCGCACAATGGACAGGGGGCTATAATTCACCCCTCCACTTT

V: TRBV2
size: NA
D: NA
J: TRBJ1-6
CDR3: CASARTREDSPLHF
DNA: TGTGCCAGCGCACGAACGAGGGAGGACTCACCCCTCCACTTT

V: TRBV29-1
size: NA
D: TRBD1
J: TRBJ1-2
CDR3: CSVGQGYYGYTF
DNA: TGCAGCGTTGGACAGGGGTACTATGGCTACACCTTC

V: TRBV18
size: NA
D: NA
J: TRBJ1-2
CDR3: CASSPPLEGYGYTF
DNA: TGTGCCAGCTCACCTCCTCTTGAGGGCTATGGCTACACCTTC

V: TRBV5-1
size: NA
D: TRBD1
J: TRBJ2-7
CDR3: CASSSTGDEQYF
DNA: TGCGCCAGCAGCTCGACAGGGGACGAGCAGTACTTC

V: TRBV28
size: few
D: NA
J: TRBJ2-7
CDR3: CDRSQPGPNEQYF
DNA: TGTGACAGAAGCCAGCCTGGGCCTAACGAGCAGTACTTC

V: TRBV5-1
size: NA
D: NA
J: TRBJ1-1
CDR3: CASSLSNRDTEAFF
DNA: TGCGCCAGCAGCTTGAGCAACAGGGACACTGAAGCTTTCTTT

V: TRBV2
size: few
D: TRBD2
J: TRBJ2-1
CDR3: CASSEYGGAYNEQFF
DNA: TGTGCCAGCAGTGAGTACGGGGGGGCCTACAATGAGCAGTTCTTC

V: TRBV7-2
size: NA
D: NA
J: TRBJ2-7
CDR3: CASSTQGGRGSSYEQYF
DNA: TGTGCCAGCAGCACCCAAGGGGGGAGGGGGAGCTCCTACGAGCAGTACTTC

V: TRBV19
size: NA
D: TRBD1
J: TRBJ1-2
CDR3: CASSRGTGGDGYTF
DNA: TGTGCCAGTAGTAGGGGGACAGGGGGCGATGGCTACACCTTC

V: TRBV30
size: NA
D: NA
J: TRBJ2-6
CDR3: CAWEGSGANVLTF
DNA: TGTGCCTGGGAGGGCTCTGGGGCCAACGTCCTGACTTTC

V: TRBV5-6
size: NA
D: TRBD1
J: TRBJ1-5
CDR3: CASSLFQGAFQPQHF
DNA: TGTGCCAGCAGCTTGTTCCAGGGGGCTTTTCAGCCCCAGCATTTT

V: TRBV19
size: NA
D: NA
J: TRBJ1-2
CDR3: CASTSPRTRDNYGYTF
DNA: TGTGCCAGTACCTCCCCGCGGACCCGGGATAACTATGGCTACACCTTC

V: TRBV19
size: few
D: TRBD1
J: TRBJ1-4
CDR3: CASSRDRSGANEKLFF
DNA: TGTGCCAGTAGCCGGGACAGATCCGGGGCTAATGAAAAACTGTTTTTT

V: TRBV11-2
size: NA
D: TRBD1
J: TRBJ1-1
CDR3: CASSLDSPTGSAFF
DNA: TGTGCCAGCAGCTTAGATTCCCCGACAGGGTCAGCTTTCTTT

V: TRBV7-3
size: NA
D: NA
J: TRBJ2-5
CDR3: CASSPQVQETQYF
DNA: TGTGCCAGCAGCCCGCAGGTACAAGAGACCCAGTACTTC

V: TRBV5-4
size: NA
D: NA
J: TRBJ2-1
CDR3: CASSITDNEQFF
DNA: TGTGCCAGCAGTATTACAGACAATGAGCAGTTCTTC

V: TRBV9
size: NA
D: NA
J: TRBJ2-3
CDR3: CASSVGIAQLTDTQYF
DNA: TGTGCCAGCAGCGTCGGAATAGCGCAACTCACAGATACGCAGTATTTT

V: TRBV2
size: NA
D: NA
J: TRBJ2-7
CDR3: CASSISTTYEQYF
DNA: TGTGCCAGCAGCATTAGCACCACCTACGAGCAGTACTTC

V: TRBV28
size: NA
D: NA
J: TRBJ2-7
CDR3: CASSIGQSYEQYF
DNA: TGTGCCAGCAGTATTGGACAGTCCTACGAGCAGTACTTC

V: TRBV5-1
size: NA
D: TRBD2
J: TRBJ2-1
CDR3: CASSVVAGLNNEQFF
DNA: TGCGCCAGCAGCGTGGTAGCGGGTTTAAACAATGAGCAGTTCTTC

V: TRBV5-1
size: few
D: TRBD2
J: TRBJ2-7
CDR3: CASSLAQREVDEQYF
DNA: TGCGCCAGCAGCTTGGCCCAGCGGGAAGTCGACGAGCAGTACTTC

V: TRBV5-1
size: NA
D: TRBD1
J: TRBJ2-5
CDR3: CASSLLGQGETQYF
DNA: TGCGCCAGCAGCCTGCTAGGACAGGGGGAGACCCAGTACTTC

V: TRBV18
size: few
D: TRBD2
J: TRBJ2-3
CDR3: CASSPQRGPSTDTQYF
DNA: TGTGCCAGCTCACCACAGCGGGGGCCAAGCACAGATACGCAGTATTTT

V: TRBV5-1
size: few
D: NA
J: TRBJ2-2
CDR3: CASSLARQGNTGELFF
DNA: TGCGCCAGCAGCTTGGCCAGGCAGGGGAACACCGGGGAGCTGTTTTTT

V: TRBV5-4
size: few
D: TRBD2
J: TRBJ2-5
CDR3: CASSLDIAGGQETQYF
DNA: TGTGCCAGCAGTTTAGACATAGCGGGGGGACAAGAGACCCAGTACTTC

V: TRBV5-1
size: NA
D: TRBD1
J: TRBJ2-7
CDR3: CASSLTGGRYEQYF
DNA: TGCGCCAGCAGCTTAACAGGGGGTCGGTACGAGCAGTACTTC

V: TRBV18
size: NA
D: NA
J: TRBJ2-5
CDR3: CASSPPELQETQYF
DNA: TGTGCCAGCTCACCACCGGAGCTTCAAGAGACCCAGTACTTC

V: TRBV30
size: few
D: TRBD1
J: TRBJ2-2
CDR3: CAWSWTGGVGGELFF
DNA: TGTGCCTGGAGCTGGACAGGGGGGGTCGGCGGGGAGCTGTTTTTT

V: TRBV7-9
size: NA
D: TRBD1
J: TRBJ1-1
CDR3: CASIHRTGRNTEAFF
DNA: TGTGCCAGCATACATAGGACAGGGCGGAACACTGAAGCTTTCTTT

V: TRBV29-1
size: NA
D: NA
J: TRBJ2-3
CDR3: CSVEDRTGHDTQYF
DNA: TGCAGCGTTGAAGATAGAACAGGGCACGATACGCAGTATTTT

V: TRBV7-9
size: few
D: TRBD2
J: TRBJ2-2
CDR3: CASSLGLAVGELFF
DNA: TGTGCCAGCAGCTTAGGACTAGCGGTCGGGGAGCTGTTTTTT

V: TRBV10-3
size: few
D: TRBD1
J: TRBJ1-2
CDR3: CAITHHGTGNGYTF
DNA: TGTGCCATCACCCACCACGGGACAGGGAATGGCTACACCTTC

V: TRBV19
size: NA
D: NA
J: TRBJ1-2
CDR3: CASSIPRDSYGYTF
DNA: TGTGCCAGTAGTATCCCACGGGATTCCTATGGCTACACCTTC